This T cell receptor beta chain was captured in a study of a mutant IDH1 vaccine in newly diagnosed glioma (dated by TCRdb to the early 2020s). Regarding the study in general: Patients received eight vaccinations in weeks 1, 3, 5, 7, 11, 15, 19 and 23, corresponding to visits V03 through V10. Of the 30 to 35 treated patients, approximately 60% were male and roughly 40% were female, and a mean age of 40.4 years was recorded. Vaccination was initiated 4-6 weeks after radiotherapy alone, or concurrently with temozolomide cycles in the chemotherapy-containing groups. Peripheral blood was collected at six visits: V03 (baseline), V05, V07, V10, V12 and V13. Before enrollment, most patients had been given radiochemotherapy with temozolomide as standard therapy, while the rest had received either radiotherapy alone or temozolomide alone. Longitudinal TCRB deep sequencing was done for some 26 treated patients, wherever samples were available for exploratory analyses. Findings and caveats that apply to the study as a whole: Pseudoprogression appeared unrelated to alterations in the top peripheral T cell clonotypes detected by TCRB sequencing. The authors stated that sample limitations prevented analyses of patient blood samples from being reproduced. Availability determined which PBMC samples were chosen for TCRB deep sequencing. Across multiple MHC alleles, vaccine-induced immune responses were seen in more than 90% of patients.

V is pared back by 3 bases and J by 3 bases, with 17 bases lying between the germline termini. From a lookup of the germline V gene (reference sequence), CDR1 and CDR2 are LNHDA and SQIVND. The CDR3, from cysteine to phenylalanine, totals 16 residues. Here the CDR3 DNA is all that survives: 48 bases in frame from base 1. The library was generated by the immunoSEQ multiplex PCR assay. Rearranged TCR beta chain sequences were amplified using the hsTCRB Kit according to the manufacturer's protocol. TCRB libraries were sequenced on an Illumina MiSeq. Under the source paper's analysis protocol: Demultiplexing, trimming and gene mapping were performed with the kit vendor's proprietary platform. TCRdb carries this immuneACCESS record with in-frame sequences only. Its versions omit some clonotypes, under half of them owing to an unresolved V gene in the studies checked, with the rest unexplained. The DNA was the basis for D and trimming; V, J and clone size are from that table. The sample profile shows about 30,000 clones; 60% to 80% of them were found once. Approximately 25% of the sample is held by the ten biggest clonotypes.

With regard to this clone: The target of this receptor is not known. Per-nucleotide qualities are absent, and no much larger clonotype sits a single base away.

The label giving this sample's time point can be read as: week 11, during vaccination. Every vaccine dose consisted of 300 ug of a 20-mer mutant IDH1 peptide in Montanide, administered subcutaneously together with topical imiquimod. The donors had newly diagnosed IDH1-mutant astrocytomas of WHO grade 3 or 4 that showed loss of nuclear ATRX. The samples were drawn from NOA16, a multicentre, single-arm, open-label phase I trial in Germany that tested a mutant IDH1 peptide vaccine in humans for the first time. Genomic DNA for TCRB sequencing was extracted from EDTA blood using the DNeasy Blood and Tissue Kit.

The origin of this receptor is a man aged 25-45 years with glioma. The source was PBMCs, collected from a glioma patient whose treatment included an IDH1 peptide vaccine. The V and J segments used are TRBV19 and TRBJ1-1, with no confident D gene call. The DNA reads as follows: TGTGCCAGTAGTATTGTTTTAAGCCTGGCCGACACTGAAGCTTTCTTT. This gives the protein CASSIVLSLADTEAFF.